A selection of T cell receptor beta chains follows, all from one sample in a study of T cell repertoires in cytomegalovirus infection. TCRdb re-derived calls from the reads in MiXCR, one entry per CDR3 protein. The data show roughly 230,000 distinct CDR3 sequences, about 5.9% seen once. Input material: PBMCs. Receptors were obtained from a human donor in good health (CMV status not recorded). Some clones in this sample may be carry-over from other donors' samples. Both conserved end residues are part of each CDR3. The order of the fields is V gene, D gene, J gene, clone size, CDR3 DNA, CDR3 protein. A D gene is named only where the DNA matches it firmly. Expanded clones get a size class; other rows say once, few or many, or leave the size out.

v_gene: TRBV18; d_gene: -; j_gene: TRBJ2-3; abundance: many; CDR3nt: TGTGCCAGCTCACCGCGGCAAGTCAGCACAGATACGCAGTATTTT; CDR3aa: CASSPRQVSTDTQYF
v_gene: TRBV29-1; d_gene: TRBD2; j_gene: TRBJ2-1; abundance: many; CDR3nt: TGCAGCGTTTCGTCCGGGACTAGCGGGGGGGTGGCTGAGCAGTTCTTC; CDR3aa: CSVSSGTSGGVAEQFF
v_gene: TRBV5-6; d_gene: -; j_gene: TRBJ1-5; abundance: many; CDR3nt: TGTGCCAGCAGCTCGGGCTCTCACCAGCCCCAGCATTTT; CDR3aa: CASSSGSHQPQHF
v_gene: TRBV7-2; d_gene: -; j_gene: TRBJ1-2; abundance: many; CDR3nt: TGTGCCAGCAGCTCAGCGAACAGGGTGCATGGCTACACCTTC; CDR3aa: CASSSANRVHGYTF
v_gene: TRBV6-4; d_gene: -; j_gene: TRBJ2-3; abundance: many; CDR3nt: TGTGCCAGCAGTGAGGAGGGGAGTAACACAGATACGCAGTATTTT; CDR3aa: CASSEEGSNTDTQYF
v_gene: TRBV7-9; d_gene: -; j_gene: TRBJ2-1; abundance: few; CDR3nt: TGTGCCAGCTGCGGGACACCTCATTTGTATGAGCAGTTCTTC; CDR3aa: CASCGTPHLYEQFF
v_gene: TRBV7-2; d_gene: TRBD1; j_gene: TRBJ2-2; abundance: many; CDR3nt: TGTGCCAGCAGCTTAGAGGGGACAGGGAGACCCGGGGAGCTGTTTTTT; CDR3aa: CASSLEGTGRPGELFF
v_gene: TRBV28; d_gene: -; j_gene: TRBJ2-3; abundance: many; CDR3nt: TGTGCCAGCAGCACCGCGGTGAGCACAGATACGCAGTATTTT; CDR3aa: CASSTAVSTDTQYF
v_gene: TRBV7-2; d_gene: -; j_gene: TRBJ1-1; abundance: many; CDR3nt: TGTGCCAGCAGCTTATTACTAGGGACTGAAGCTTTCTTT; CDR3aa: CASSLLLGTEAFF
v_gene: TRBV29-1; d_gene: TRBD2; j_gene: TRBJ2-3; abundance: many; CDR3nt: TGCAGCATTTGCAGAACTAGCGACCCCACAGATACGCAGTATTTT; CDR3aa: CSICRTSDPTDTQYF
v_gene: TRBV23-1; d_gene: -; j_gene: TRBJ1-5; abundance: -; CDR3nt: TGCGCCAGCAGTCACATCGGGGCGAGTCACCTACTAGGGGGGAATCAGCCCCAGCATTTT; CDR3aa: CASSHIGASHLLGGNQPQHF
v_gene: TRBV5-6; d_gene: -; j_gene: TRBJ2-2; abundance: many; CDR3nt: TGTGCCAGCAGCTTGGGTCCGGGTAACACCGGGGAGCTGTTTTTT; CDR3aa: CASSLGPGNTGELFF
v_gene: TRBV10-2; d_gene: -; j_gene: TRBJ2-5; abundance: many; CDR3nt: TGCGCCAGCAGCCTCACCCACCTACCTTCAGAGACCCAGTACTTC; CDR3aa: CASSLTHLPSETQYF
v_gene: TRBV5-5; d_gene: TRBD1; j_gene: TRBJ2-4; abundance: few; CDR3nt: TGTGCCAGCAGCTTCGACAGGGGGGAAAACATTCAGTACTTC; CDR3aa: CASSFDRGENIQYF
v_gene: TRBV2; d_gene: TRBD2; j_gene: TRBJ2-7; abundance: many; CDR3nt: TGTGCCAGCAGCGGCGGGACTAGCGGTCCCTACGAGCAGTACTTC; CDR3aa: CASSGGTSGPYEQYF
v_gene: TRBV30; d_gene: -; j_gene: TRBJ1-2; abundance: many; CDR3nt: TGTGCCTGGAGTGTACCCGGGACCCCCTATGGCTACACCTTC; CDR3aa: CAWSVPGTPYGYTF
v_gene: TRBV6-2/TRBV6-3; d_gene: -; j_gene: TRBJ1-1; abundance: many; CDR3nt: TGTGCCAGCAGTTTGAGGTGGCAAGACACTGAAGCTTTCTTT; CDR3aa: CASSLRWQDTEAFF
v_gene: TRBV23-1; d_gene: -; j_gene: TRBJ2-3; abundance: few; CDR3nt: TGCGCCAGCAGTCAATCACCGGGGTCCACAGATACGCAGTATTTT; CDR3aa: CASSQSPGSTDTQYF
v_gene: TRBV11-2; d_gene: -; j_gene: TRBJ2-2; abundance: many; CDR3nt: TGTGCCAGCAGCTTAGGTACCCGACACGGGGAGCTGTTTTTT; CDR3aa: CASSLGTRHGELFF
v_gene: TRBV20-1; d_gene: -; j_gene: TRBJ2-1; abundance: -; CDR3nt: TGCAGTGCGTTTCGTTGGGGAGTGGGAGATGAGCAGTTCTTC; CDR3aa: CSAFRWGVGDEQFF
v_gene: TRBV19; d_gene: -; j_gene: TRBJ2-4; abundance: many; CDR3nt: TGTGCCAGTAGCCCGGGGCCGGGAGCCAAAAACATTCAGTACTTC; CDR3aa: CASSPGPGAKNIQYF
v_gene: TRBV6-6; d_gene: -; j_gene: TRBJ1-1; abundance: few; CDR3nt: TGTGCCAGCAGCAAAGACCTAGGGTGGACTGAAGCTTTCTTT; CDR3aa: CASSKDLGWTEAFF
v_gene: TRBV12-3/TRBV12-4; d_gene: TRBD1; j_gene: TRBJ1-1; abundance: many; CDR3nt: TGTGCCAGCAGATTCCTAGGACAGGGGCACACTGAAGCTTTCTTT; CDR3aa: CASRFLGQGHTEAFF
v_gene: TRBV12-3/TRBV12-4; d_gene: TRBD1; j_gene: TRBJ2-1; abundance: many; CDR3nt: TGTGCCAGCAGCGGGACAGGGTGGAACAATGAGCAGTTCTTC; CDR3aa: CASSGTGWNNEQFF
v_gene: TRBV7-8; d_gene: -; j_gene: TRBJ2-5; abundance: many; CDR3nt: TGTGCCAGCAGCTTACGGCAGGGGAGAGAGACCCAGTACTTC; CDR3aa: CASSLRQGRETQYF
v_gene: TRBV12-3/TRBV12-4; d_gene: -; j_gene: TRBJ1-1; abundance: many; CDR3nt: TGTGCCAGCAGTTTCTCAGGGAGTCCTGAAGCTTTCTTT; CDR3aa: CASSFSGSPEAFF
v_gene: TRBV28; d_gene: -; j_gene: TRBJ1-6; abundance: many; CDR3nt: TGTGCCAGCAGTCACCAGTTACCCCTCCACTTT; CDR3aa: CASSHQLPLHF
v_gene: TRBV7-9; d_gene: -; j_gene: TRBJ2-3; abundance: many; CDR3nt: TGTGCCAGCAGCGCGTTTGCCGGGTCTCGTATTGAAGATACGCAGTATTTT; CDR3aa: CASSAFAGSRIEDTQYF
v_gene: TRBV6-1; d_gene: TRBD1; j_gene: TRBJ2-2; abundance: many; CDR3nt: TGTGCCAGCAGCTTCGACAGGGGGAACACCGGGGAGCTGTTTTTT; CDR3aa: CASSFDRGNTGELFF